This T cell receptor (beta chain) comes out of a study of CD8 T cells in ankylosing spondylitis. For TCR beta, libraries came from quantitative 5'-RACE with molecular barcodes. MiXCR was run by TCRdb on the 5' RACE reads, yielding one entry per CDR3 protein. In the table there are about 160,000 distinct CDR3 sequences, 18% of which are singletons. This CDR3 is 17 amino acids long. The ends were cut back, 0 bases at V and 3 bases at J, with 17 bases in the middle. CDR1 is MNHEY and CDR2 is SVGAGI in the germline V gene. Remarks on this clonotype: Its antigen is not identified.

Study-wide results and limits: Ankylosing spondylitis blood appeared to carry a characteristic TCR beta motif of roughly 8 highly homologous variants.

The J gene is TRBJ1-1, the V gene TRBV6-5, with D possibly matching TRBD1 (5 bases). This receptor was obtained from a male donor with ankylosing spondylitis or in good health (not recorded which). Source material: blood, either unsorted or a sorted T cell fraction (not recorded which). The CDR3 protein is CASSYSTAGRGDTEAFF. The CDR3 nucleotides read TGTGCCAGCAGTTACTCGACTGCGGGCCGGGGGGACACTGAAGCTTTCTTT.